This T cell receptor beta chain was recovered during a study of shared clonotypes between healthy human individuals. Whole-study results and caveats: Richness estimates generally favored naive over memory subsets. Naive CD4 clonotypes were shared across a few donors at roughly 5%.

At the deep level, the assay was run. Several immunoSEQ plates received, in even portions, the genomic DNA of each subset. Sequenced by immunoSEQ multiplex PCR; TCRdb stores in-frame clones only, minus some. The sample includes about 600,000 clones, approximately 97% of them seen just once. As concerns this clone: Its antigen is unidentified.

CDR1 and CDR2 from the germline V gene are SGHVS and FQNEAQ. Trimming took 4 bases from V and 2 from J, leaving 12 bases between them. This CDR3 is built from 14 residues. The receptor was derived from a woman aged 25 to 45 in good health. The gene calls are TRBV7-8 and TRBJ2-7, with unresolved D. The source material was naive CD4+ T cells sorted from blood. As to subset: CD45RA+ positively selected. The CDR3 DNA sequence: TGTGCCAGCAGCTACCGGCTGGCTACCTACGAGCAGTACTTC. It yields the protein CASSYRLATYEQYF.